These 4 T cell receptor beta chains originate from one sample sequenced in a study of blood T cell repertoires in COVID-19. Libraries were prepared by immunoSEQ multiplex PCR; TCRdb keeps only in-frame clonotypes and omits some of them. Of tens of thousands of clones in the sample, 80% to 90% were seen once. The sequencing input was peripheral blood. All receptors derive from a woman older than 75 with acute or convalescent COVID-19.

V is TRBV9 and J is TRBJ2-7; 7 nucleotides match TRBD1. Trimming removed 4 bases from V and 5 bases from J; junction bases left unmatched: 12. This CDR3 has 15 amino acids. Germline V CDR1 and CDR2: SGDLS, YYNGEE. CDR3 DNA sequence: TGTGCCAGCAGCCCGTTTGGACGACAGGGTGACGAGCAGTACTTC. Its protein product is CASSPFGRQGDEQYF.

The chain joins TRBV5-5 to TRBJ1-3, with D perhaps matching TRBD1 (6 bases). CDR1 is SGHKS, CDR2 YYEKEE, per germline (reference sequence). Trimming shortened V by 6 bases and J by 0 bases, and 13 bases separated the two germline ends. This CDR3 region has 15 residues. The CDR3 spells CASNRDGVSGNTIYF. DNA of the CDR3: TGTGCCAGCAACAGGGACGGCGTCTCTGGAAACACCATATATTTT.

The chain joins TRBV7-2 to TRBJ1-3; 7 bases are a match to TRBD1. The CDR3 loop spans 16 amino acids. The germline V gene encodes CDR1 SGHTA and CDR2 FQGNSA. The trim removed 5 bases at V and 0 bases at J, leaving 7 bases unmatched. In DNA form, the CDR3 reads TGTGCCAGCAGCATAGGACAGGTCCCCTCTGGAAACACCATATATTTT. Residues: CASSIGQVPSGNTIYF.

This sequence joins TRBV3-1 (or the pseudogene TRBV3-2) and TRBJ2-7; D call uncertain. Germline V gene data show CDR1 as LGHDT and CDR2 as YNNKEL (reference sequence). Trimming took 4 bases from V and 4 from J, leaving 8 bases between them. This CDR3 is 12 amino acids long. Here the CDR3 DNA reads TGTGCCAGCAGCCGGAGCTCGTACGAGCAGTACTTC. Its protein is CASSRSSYEQYF.